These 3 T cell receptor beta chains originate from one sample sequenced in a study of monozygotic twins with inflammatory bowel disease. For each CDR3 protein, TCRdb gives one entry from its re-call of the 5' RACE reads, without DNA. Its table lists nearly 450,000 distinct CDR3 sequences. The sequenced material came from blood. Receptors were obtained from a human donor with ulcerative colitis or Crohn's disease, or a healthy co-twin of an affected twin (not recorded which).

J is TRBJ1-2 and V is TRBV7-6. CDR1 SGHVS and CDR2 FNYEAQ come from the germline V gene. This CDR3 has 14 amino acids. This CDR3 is CASSLRESFYGYTF.

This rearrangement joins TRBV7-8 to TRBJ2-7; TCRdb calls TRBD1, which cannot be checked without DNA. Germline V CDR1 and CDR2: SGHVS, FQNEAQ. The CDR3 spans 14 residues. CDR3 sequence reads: CASRSGQLAHEQYF.

CDR3 loop: CASSFGGRNEQFF. This rearrangement joins TRBV7-2 to TRBJ2-1; TCRdb proposes TRBD2, but this gene call is untestable without DNA. This CDR3 is 13 amino acids long. Germline V gene sequence: CDR1 SGHTA, CDR2 FQGNSA.